The clone carrying this T cell receptor (beta chain) has at least ten counts. The sample belongs to a study of molecular identifiers for immune sequencing clone quantification. Germline lookup yields CDR1 SNHLY and CDR2 FYNNEI. V was cut by 6 bases and J by 0 bases, with 11 bases left in between. The CDR3 runs to 14 residues. MiXCR, run by TCRdb on the PCR reads, gives a single entry per CDR3 protein. Altogether 85,000 to 120,000 distinct CDR3 sequences are present, around 30% being singletons, with the ten largest covering 9.7%. Sequencing was performed on naive CD8+ T cells from blood, with Jurkat cell RNA spiked in. The sample's subset: FACS-sorted CD8+CD4-CCR7+CD45RA+ naive T cells. The source is a human donor in good health. Some libraries in this study had Jurkat cell RNA spiked in. This chain links TRBV2 with TRBJ1-1; possible D gene TRBD1, 6 bases. The CDR3 DNA reads as TGTGCCAGCAGCGCAGGGGCGATGAACACTGAAGCTTTCTTT. Translated, it gives CASSAGAMNTEAFF. Looking up the rest from reference TRBV2 and TRBJ1-1 gives the full variable domain: EPEVTQTPSHQVTQMGQEVILRCVPISNHLYFYWYRQILGQKVEFLVSFYNNEISEKSEIFDDQFSVERPDGSNFTLKIRSTKLEDSAMYFCASSAGAMNTEAFFGQGTRLTVV.